Sequencing of this T cell receptor beta chain was carried out in a study of blood T cell repertoires in COVID-19. Study background: Samples of COVID-19 (acute and convalescent) were obtained from the United States, Italy and Spain. Sample material is recorded as cDNA or gDNA derived from T cells, B-cell-depleted T cells, or PBMCs.

The CDR3 extends over 15 amino acids. Germline loops: CDR1 MNHEY, CDR2 SMNVEV (reference sequence). V shed 9 bases, J shed 5 bases, and the junction held 14 bases outside the gene matches. Per the authors' pipeline: Nucleated cell counts were estimated from reference gene primer amplification. Libraries were prepared by immunoSEQ multiplex PCR; TCRdb keeps only in-frame clonotypes and omits some of them. The V and J calls and clone size were taken over from that table, and D and trimming were inferred from the DNA. Among approximately 290,000 clones listed, roughly 90% were seen once. The chain carries TRBV27 and TRBJ2-5; 8 positions match TRBD1. Sequenced material: peripheral blood. The clonotype was recovered from a woman between 25 and 40 years old with COVID-19, enrolled during active disease. The chain's CDR3 is CASKLRRGRTETQYF. The CDR3 region has the DNA TGTGCCAGTAAACTGCGCAGGGGGCGTACCGAGACCCAGTACTTC.